A single sample gave rise to the 13 T cell receptor beta chains below, sequenced in a study of memory CD4+ T cells and cytomegalovirus serostatus. The sort gate was single viable CD3+CD4+CD8-CD45RO+ cells for memory CD4+ T cells. Clones were read by immunoSEQ multiplex PCR, and TCRdb kept only the in-frame ones, dropping some. This table has roughly 45,000 clones, around 78% appearing once. The sequencing sample was made of memory CD4+ T cells from blood. The receptors shown here come from an adult in good health and CMV-seronegative.

This clone was detected a few times. The chain combines TRBV19 with TRBJ1-1; D is perhaps TRBD1 (5 bases). The germline CDR1 and CDR2 sequences are LNHDA and SQIVND (reference sequence). With 7 bases removed from V and 6 bases from J, the gap between germline ends came to 15 bases. This CDR3 spans 13 amino acids. CDR3 sequence reads: CASMLRGNAEAFF. DNA of the CDR3: TGTGCCAGTATGTTAAGGGGTAACGCTGAAGCTTTCTTT.

The chain couples TRBV28 to TRBJ1-5; D is unclear. V was cut by 11 bases and J by 3 bases, with 23 bases left in between. CDR1 is MDHEN and CDR2 is SYDVKM in the germline V gene. The CDR3 is 16 residues long. The CDR3: CAVTGGTWEDNQPQHF. The CDR3 bases are TGTGCCGTCACGGGCGGAACGTGGGAAGACAATCAGCCCCAGCATTTT.

This clone was seen only a few times. The rearrangement uses TRBV19 and TRBJ1-1; 7 nucleotides line up with TRBD1. This CDR3 region has 13 residues. Germline loops: CDR1 LNHDA, CDR2 SQIVND (reference sequence). J lost 5 bases, V lost 6 bases, and 6 bases had no gene match. The DNA for the CDR3 is TGTGCCAGTAGCCGAACAGGGGAAACTGAAGCTTTCTTT. It yields the protein CASSRTGETEAFF. Variable domain in full (rest from reference TRBV19 and TRBJ1-1): DGGITQSPKYLFRKEGQNVTLSCEQNLNHDAMYWYRQDPGQGLRLIYYSQIVNDFQKGDIAEGYSVSREKKESFPLTVTSAQKNPTAFYLCASSRTGETEAFFGQGTRLTVV.

V is TRBV9 and J is TRBJ2-3; possible D gene TRBD1, 5 bases. The CDR3 has 15 residues. Germline V gene data show CDR1 as SGDLS and CDR2 as YYNGEE. The ends were cut back, 0 bases at V and 5 bases at J, with 13 bases in the middle. CDR3 in DNA: TGTGCCAGCAGCGTAGAGGGCAGGGTAATAGATACGCAGTATTTT. This encodes CASSVEGRVIDTQYF.

The rearrangement links TRBV4-1 to TRBJ1-1, with D unclear. CDR1 MGHRA and CDR2 YSYEKL come from the germline V gene. V lost 1 base to trimming and J lost 1 base, with 13 bases between them. There are 16 residues in the CDR3. CDR3 bases: TGCGCCAGCAGCCAAGGCCCCTCTCAAGCGAACACTGAAGCTTTCTTT. Translated: CASSQGPSQANTEAFF.

This clone has only a few counts. The rearrangement uses TRBV5-5 and TRBJ1-2; 9 nucleotides agree with TRBD1. CDR3 length: 14 residues. V shed 4 bases and J 8 bases; nucleotides not matched to a gene: 9. Germline CDR1 and CDR2: SGHKS and YYEKEE (reference sequence). The CDR3 DNA reads as TGTGCCAGCAGCCCCCGGGACAGGGTAGAGGGCTACACCTTC. This codes for CASSPRDRVEGYTF.

The chain employs TRBV7-6 and TRBJ1-2; D not resolved. The V end was cut by 3 bases, the J end by 5 bases, with 19 bases between. Germline V gene data show CDR1 as SGHVS and CDR2 as FNYEAQ. The CDR3 is 16 amino acids. This CDR3 reads CASSFEGREALYGYTF. The CDR3 region has the DNA TGTGCCAGCAGCTTCGAAGGGCGCGAGGCCCTTTATGGCTACACCTTC.

The chain joins TRBV5-4 to TRBJ2-1, with D tentatively TRBD1 (5 bases). V was trimmed by 5 bases and J by 5 bases, leaving 11 bases between them. The CDR3 is made up of 13 amino acids. The germline gives CDR1 SGHNT, CDR2 YYREEE (reference sequence). DNA of the CDR3: TGTGCCAGCAGATTAGGGGCCAACAATGAGCAGTTCTTC. Protein sequence: CASRLGANNEQFF. The variable domain in full, completed from reference TRBV5-4 and TRBJ2-1, reads ETGVTQSPTHLIKTRGQQVTLRCSSQSGHNTVSWYQQALGQGPQFIFQYYREEENGRGNFPPRFSGLQFPNYSSELNVNALELDDSALYLCASRLGANNEQFFGPGTRLTVL.

This clone came up once. This chain uses TRBV5-1 with TRBJ2-7, with D unresolved. This CDR3 is built from 14 residues. Germline V lookup: CDR1 SGHRS, CDR2 YFSETQ. Between the trimmed V and J ends, which lost 0 bases and 0 bases, there was a span of 7 bases. The CDR3, as DNA: TGCGCCAGCAGCTTGGCCCCCCCCTCCTACGAGCAGTACTTC. Amino acid sequence: CASSLAPPSYEQYF.

The V call is TRBV6-5, the J call TRBJ1-6; 7 nucleotides agree with TRBD1. The germline V gene encodes CDR1 MNHEY and CDR2 SVGAGI. Losses at the gene ends were 4 bases for V and 9 bases for J; bases not matched to a gene: 9. CDR3 length equals 15 residues. CDR3 nucleotide sequence: TGTGCCAGCAGTTCCTCGGGACAGCTCTCTTCACCCCTCCACTTT. Residues: CASSSSGQLSSPLHF.

This chain joins TRBV29-1 and TRBJ2-6; D might be TRBD1 (6 bases). V was shortened by 6 bases and J by 2 bases, with 14 bases between the two germline ends. Germline V gene lookup returns CDR1 SQVTM and CDR2 ANQGSEA. The CDR3 spans 15 residues. DNA of the CDR3: TGCAGCGTCGGTGGAAAGGGGGCTGGGGCCAACGTCCTGACTTTC. This gives the protein CSVGGKGAGANVLTF. The complete variable domain, with remaining parts taken from reference TRBV29-1 and TRBJ2-6, reads SAVISQKPSRDICQRGTSLTIQCQVDSQVTMMFWYRQQPGQSLTLIATANQGSEATYESGFVIDKFPISRPNLTFSTLTVSNMSPEDSSIYLCSVGGKGAGANVLTFGAGSRLTVL.

Only a few counts were recorded for this clone. CDR3 sequence reads: CASSMDRVNTEAFF. As DNA, the CDR3 is TGTGCCAGTAGTATGGACAGGGTGAACACTGAAGCTTTCTTT. This chain connects TRBV19 to TRBJ1-1, with TRBD1 identical over 8 bases. J lost 0 bases, V lost 3 bases, and 0 bases had no gene match. In germline, CDR1 is LNHDA, CDR2 SQIVND (reference sequence). This CDR3 has 14 amino acids.

This chain links TRBV28 with TRBJ1-2; D is uncertain. Germline CDR1 and CDR2: MDHEN and SYDVKM. CDR3 length: 12 amino acids. Trimming took 5 bases from V and 2 from J, leaving 6 bases between them. CDR3 in amino acids: CASSGSNYGYTF. The CDR3 coding sequence is TGTGCCAGCAGTGGGTCGAACTATGGCTACACCTTC.